A selection of T cell receptor beta chains follows, all from one sample in a study of T cell responses to AZD1222 COVID-19 vaccine. This table comes from immunoSEQ multiplex PCR, and its TCRdb copy is limited to in-frame clones, with some not included. The sample lists about 87,000 clones, approximately 90% seen once, with less than 3.5% in the top ten. Sequenced here: peripheral blood, sampled on day 0 of AZD1222 vaccination. The receptors were gathered from an adult in good health. Each CDR3 is given with its conserved first and last residue. The order of the fields is V gene, J gene, CDR3 protein.

TRBV9,TRBJ1-1,CATETGNTEAFF
TRBV7-9,TRBJ2-7,CASSSGTGGAEQYF
TRBV6-2/TRBV6-3,TRBJ2-3,CASNPRWGEGWDTQYF
TRBV6-1,TRBJ1-5,CASSEAGIVSNQPQHF
TRBV6-5,TRBJ1-1,CASGTGEYSEAFF
TRBV5-1,TRBJ2-1,CASSSQGTEQFF
TRBV6-5,TRBJ1-5,CASRTGGRSNQPQHF
TRBV11-3,TRBJ1-6,CASLDSYNSPLHF
TRBV9,TRBJ2-7,CASSVVGGEQYF
TRBV18,TRBJ1-3,CASSPPGHNSGNTIYF
TRBV29-1,TRBJ1-2,CSANDRKDYGYTF
TRBV18,TRBJ1-1,CASSPLRNTEAFF
TRBV28,TRBJ1-6,CASSLFGGGNSPLHF
TRBV7-8,TRBJ2-1,CASSLTGGRYNEQFF
TRBV20-1,TRBJ1-2,CSASVQGKGVSAGYTF
TRBV7-8,TRBJ2-1,CASSFVREAEQFF
TRBV5-5,TRBJ2-1,CASSLEVRPYNEQFF
TRBV6-6,TRBJ1-6,CASSPGTGMARGSPLHF
TRBV28,TRBJ2-3,CAADSAHTQYF
TRBV27,TRBJ1-2,CASSLNRGLGGYTF
TRBV7-2,TRBJ1-2,CASSLGDRGNYGYTF
TRBV3-1/TRBV3-2,TRBJ1-1,CASSHEQVTEAFF
TRBV5-1,TRBJ2-3,CASTWTGGSTDTQYF
TRBV5-6,TRBJ1-2,CASSFKGAHYGYTF